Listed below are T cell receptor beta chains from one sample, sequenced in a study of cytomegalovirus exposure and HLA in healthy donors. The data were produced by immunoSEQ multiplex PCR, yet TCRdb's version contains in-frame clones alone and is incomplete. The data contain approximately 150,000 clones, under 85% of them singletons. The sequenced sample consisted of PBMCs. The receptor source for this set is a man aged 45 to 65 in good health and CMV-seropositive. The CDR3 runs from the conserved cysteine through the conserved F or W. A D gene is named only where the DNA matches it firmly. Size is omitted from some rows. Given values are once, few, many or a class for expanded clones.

DNA: TGTGCCAGCAGTTTGGGACAATTCTATGGCTACACCTTC; CDR3: CASSLGQFYGYTF; V: TRBV28; size: few; J: TRBJ1-2; D: NA
DNA: TGCGCCAGCAGGGCCGGGACTTCTTCTTACGAGCAGTACTTC; CDR3: CASRAGTSSYEQYF; V: TRBV10-2; size: few; J: TRBJ2-7; D: NA
DNA: TGCGCCAGCAGCGTGGGACAGGGGGCTCGTGGCGAGCAGTACTTC; CDR3: CASSVGQGARGEQYF; V: TRBV5-1; size: NA; J: TRBJ2-7; D: TRBD1
DNA: TGTGCCAGCAGCGCACAGATGACCGCGAACACCGGGGAGCTGTTTTTT; CDR3: CASSAQMTANTGELFF; V: TRBV9; size: NA; J: TRBJ2-2; D: NA
DNA: TGTGCCTGGAGTGTACTGGGCCCTGGCTACACCTTC; CDR3: CAWSVLGPGYTF; V: TRBV30; size: NA; J: TRBJ1-2; D: NA
DNA: TGTGCCAGTAGTAAGGGAGGGATGGCCAAAAACATTCAGTACTTC; CDR3: CASSKGGMAKNIQYF; V: TRBV19; size: NA; J: TRBJ2-4; D: TRBD2
DNA: TGTGCCAGCAGAGCTAGCGGCAGCTCCTACAATGAGCAGTTCTTC; CDR3: CASRASGSSYNEQFF; V: TRBV28; size: once; J: TRBJ2-1; D: TRBD2
DNA: TGCAGCGTTGAAGGGCTAGCGGGCACCGGGGAGCTGTTTTTT; CDR3: CSVEGLAGTGELFF; V: TRBV29-1; size: NA; J: TRBJ2-2; D: TRBD2
DNA: TGTGCCAGCAGCTTAGTGAACAGGGATGAGCAGTTCTTC; CDR3: CASSLVNRDEQFF; V: TRBV7-3; size: NA; J: TRBJ2-1; D: NA
DNA: TGTGCCAGCAGTTTGTTGGCGGGAGGGCCCTACAATGAGCAGTTCTTC; CDR3: CASSLLAGGPYNEQFF; V: TRBV27; size: NA; J: TRBJ2-1; D: TRBD2
DNA: TGCGCCAGCAGCACCCCAGGACTAGCGGGATACAATGAGCAGTTCTTC; CDR3: CASSTPGLAGYNEQFF; V: TRBV5-1; size: NA; J: TRBJ2-1; D: TRBD2
DNA: TGTGCCAGCAGTGGGGCGGGACTACATCTCACAGATACGCAGTATTTT; CDR3: CASSGAGLHLTDTQYF; V: TRBV28; size: NA; J: TRBJ2-3; D: TRBD2
DNA: TGTGCCAGCAGCTTAGCTGGCAGGGGCTACACCTTC; CDR3: CASSLAGRGYTF; V: TRBV7-9; size: NA; J: TRBJ1-2; D: NA
DNA: TGTGCCAGCAGCCACACACCCCTCGAGCAGTACTTC; CDR3: CASSHTPLEQYF; V: TRBV14; size: NA; J: TRBJ2-7; D: NA